This T cell receptor beta chain was identified in a study of graft-versus-host responses after intestinal transplantation. Study context: The recipients all started with anti-thymocyte globulin induction and then took tacrolimus and steroids for 2 to 4 years. Overall study findings and caveats: Clonal ratios of graft-versus-host to host-versus-graft in allografts were high for patients exhibiting graft-donor T cell macrochimerism. Association was observed between peak circulating GvH clone levels and early post-transplant HvG declines. Recipient marrow harbored GvH clones, some of which surfaced first in ileum or blood.

The repertoire was sequenced with immunoSEQ multiplex PCR; TCRdb's copy has only in-frame clones and lacks some. There are about 59,000 clones in the sample; around 93% occur only once, and about 0.38% lies in the top ten. As for this clone: The antigen is undetermined.

Sequencing used unstimulated CD4+ T cells sorted from spleen or lymph node cells, obtained before transplant. The sequence was collected from a human donor who was the organ donor for an intestinal transplant.

The chain's CDR3 is CATSRSLPGQWGETQYF. CDR3 DNA sequence: TGTGCCACCAGCAGAAGTCTTCCGGGACAGTGGGGAGAGACCCAGTACTTC. The J gene is TRBJ2-5, the V gene TRBV15; TRBD1 aligns across 7 bases. CDR1 is LNHNV and CDR2 is YYDKDF in the germline V gene (reference sequence). Unmatched junction bases numbered 13, after V lost 2 bases and J lost 4 bases. The CDR3 extends over 17 amino acids.